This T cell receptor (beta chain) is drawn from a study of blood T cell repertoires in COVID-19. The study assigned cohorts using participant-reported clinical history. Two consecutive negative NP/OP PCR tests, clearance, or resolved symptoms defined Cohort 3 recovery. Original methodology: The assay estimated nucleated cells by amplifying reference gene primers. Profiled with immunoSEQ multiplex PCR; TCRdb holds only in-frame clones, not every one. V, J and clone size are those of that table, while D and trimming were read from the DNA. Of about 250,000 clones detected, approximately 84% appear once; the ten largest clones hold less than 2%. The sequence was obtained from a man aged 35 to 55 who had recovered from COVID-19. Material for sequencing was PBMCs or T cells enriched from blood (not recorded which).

CDR3 in DNA: TGTGCCAGCAGCGTGGGGGGGAGCACTGAAAAACTGTTTTTT. Its translation is CASSVGGSTEKLFF. V and J are TRBV7-9 and TRBJ1-4, with D perhaps matching TRBD1 (5 bases). Germline CDR1 is SEHNR and CDR2 is FQNEAQ (reference sequence). Trimming removed 5 bases from V and 7 bases from J, with 14 bases in between. The CDR3 extends over 14 amino acids.